Given below is one TCR beta chain in context. As yet, its antigen is unknown. V was shortened by 5 bases and J by 4 bases, with 18 bases between the two germline ends. The CDR3 has 16 amino acids. Germline-derived CDR1 and CDR2 are SGHTA and FQGNSA. The primer mix had 60 Vbeta and 13 Jbeta primers. Measured with immunoSEQ multiplex PCR; TCRdb has only the in-frame clones, and not every one. The table has about 120,000 clones, approximately 80% seen once. These data originate in a study of cytomegalovirus exposure and HLA in healthy donors. Overall study findings and caveats: For most TCR sequences rarity was the rule, although some public TCRs occurred in many donors.

The V call is TRBV7-2, the J call TRBJ1-3; tentatively, D is TRBD1 (6 bases). This TCR derives from a woman in her thirties or forties in good health and CMV-seronegative. Sequencing used PBMCs. The CDR3 sequence: CTSSTSGTGNGNTIYF. CDR3 coding DNA: TGTACCAGCAGCACGTCGGGTACAGGGAACGGAAACACCATATATTTT.